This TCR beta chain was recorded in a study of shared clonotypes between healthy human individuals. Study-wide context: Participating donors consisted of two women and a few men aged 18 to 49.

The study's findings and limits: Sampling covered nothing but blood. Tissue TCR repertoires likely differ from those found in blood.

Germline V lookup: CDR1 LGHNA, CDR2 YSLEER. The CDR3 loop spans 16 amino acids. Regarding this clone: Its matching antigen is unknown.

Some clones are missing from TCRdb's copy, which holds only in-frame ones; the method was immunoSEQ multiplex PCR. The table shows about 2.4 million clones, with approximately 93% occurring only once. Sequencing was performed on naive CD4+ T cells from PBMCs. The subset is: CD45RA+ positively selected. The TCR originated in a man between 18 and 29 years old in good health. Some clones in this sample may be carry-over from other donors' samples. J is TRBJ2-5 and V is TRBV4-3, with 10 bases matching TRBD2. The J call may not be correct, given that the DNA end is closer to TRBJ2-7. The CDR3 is CASSQLLAGEFHEQYF. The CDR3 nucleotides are TGCGCCAGCAGCCAGTTGCTAGCGGGAGAATTCCACGAGCAGTACTTC.